This passage covers 28 T cell receptor beta chains from one sample sequenced in a study of T cell responses to AZD1222 COVID-19 vaccine. Sequencing used immunoSEQ multiplex PCR; TCRdb keeps in-frame clones, though not all of them. The data hold about 120,000 clones, with approximately 88% observed a single time. Sequences were derived from peripheral blood, sampled on day 0 of AZD1222 vaccination. The receptor source for this set is an adult in good health.

The chain links TRBV5-6 to TRBJ1-3; D remains ambiguous. Trimming removed 6 bases at V and 0 bases at J, with 13 bases between. The CDR3 loop spans 15 amino acids. The V gene's germline CDR1 is SGHDT and CDR2 YYEEEE. CDR3 nucleotides: TGTGCCAGCACCGAAGGGCGGTTCTCTGGAAACACCATATATTTT. It yields the protein CASTEGRFSGNTIYF.

The chain couples TRBV9 to TRBJ1-2; no clear D gene. Germline-derived CDR1 and CDR2 are SGDLS and YYNGEE. The V and J ends lost 0 bases and 8 bases respectively, with 5 bases between them. The CDR3 is 11 residues long. The CDR3 spells CASSVAGGYTF. CDR3 bases: TGTGCCAGCAGCGTAGCTGGCGGCTACACCTTC.

This sequence joins TRBV3-1 (or the pseudogene TRBV3-2) and TRBJ2-5; 8 bases map to TRBD2. From germline, CDR1 is LGHDT and CDR2 YNNKEL (reference sequence). The CDR3 consists of 16 residues. V lost 1 base and J lost 4; bases outside the gene matches: 8. In DNA form, the CDR3 reads TGTGCCAGCAGCCAAGGGACTAGCCCAATTACAGAGACCCAGTACTTC. It translates to CASSQGTSPITETQYF.

J is TRBJ2-2 and V is TRBV5-6; D is unclear. Germline V CDR1 and CDR2: SGHDT, YYEEEE. The ends were cut back, 3 bases at V and 7 bases at J, with 10 bases in the middle. This CDR3 comprises 13 residues. This chain's CDR3 is CASSYSVFGELFF. DNA for the CDR3: TGTGCCAGCAGCTACTCAGTATTCGGGGAGCTGTTTTTT.

V is TRBV19 and J is TRBJ1-5; 10 nucleotides line up with TRBD1. The ends lost 2 bases at V and 7 bases at J; junction bases unmatched: 11. This CDR3 spans 17 amino acids. The V gene's germline CDR1 is LNHDA and CDR2 SQIVND (reference sequence). CDR3 sequence reads: CASSIKPGQGERQPQHF. The CDR3 DNA reads as TGTGCCAGTAGTATAAAACCCGGACAGGGGGAACGGCAGCCCCAGCATTTT.

The rearrangement uses TRBV5-8 and TRBJ2-3, with 10 nucleotides matching TRBD2. CDR1 is SGHTS and CDR2 is YDEGEE in the germline V gene. With V trimmed by 3 bases and J by 3 bases, 16 bases remained unmatched. The CDR3 has 19 amino acids. The CDR3 here is CASSSPGLAPGSRTDTQYF. The CDR3 bases are TGTGCCAGCAGCTCGCCGGGACTAGCGCCGGGGAGTAGAACAGATACGCAGTATTTT.

V is TRBV7-2 and J is TRBJ2-1; weak D call: TRBD2 (6 bases). V lost 1 base to trimming and J lost 7 bases, with 11 bases between them. Germline V gene lookup returns CDR1 SGHTA and CDR2 FQGNSA. This CDR3 is built from 14 residues. The CDR3, as DNA: TGTGCCAGCAGCTTAGGACTAGTTGGAAATGAGCAGTTCTTC. Translation gives CASSLGLVGNEQFF.

This chain connects TRBV5-1 to TRBJ1-2; D might be TRBD1 (5 bases). Germline assignment: CDR1 SGHRS and CDR2 YFSETQ. There are 13 residues in the CDR3. V shed 1 base and J shed 10 bases, with 14 bases lying between them. The CDR3 DNA reads TGCGCCAGCAGCTTGCAGGCAGGGTTTGTCTACACCTTC. Its translation: CASSLQAGFVYTF.

The rearrangement uses TRBV7-2 and TRBJ1-1; D remains ambiguous. Germline loops: CDR1 SGHTA, CDR2 FQGNSA. The CDR3 contains 13 residues. The V gene lost 7 bases and the J gene lost 7 bases, with 16 bases spanning the gap. CDR3 in amino acids: CASKFGEYGEAFF. Written as DNA, the CDR3 is TGTGCCAGCAAATTTGGGGAATACGGTGAAGCTTTCTTT.

The chain combines TRBV18 with TRBJ1-2, with TRBD1 as a possible D gene (6 bases). The CDR3 is 15 amino acids. Germline V gene sequence: CDR1 KGHSH, CDR2 LQKENI. Trimming left V 6 bases short and J 2 bases short, with 16 bases between. This CDR3 reads CASSQQTGRNYGYTF. The CDR3 nucleotides read TGTGCCAGCTCCCAACAGACAGGAAGGAACTATGGCTACACCTTC.

Comment on this clone: The junction departs from the called germline gene at one end, perhaps through a read error. The chain recombines TRBV25-1 with TRBJ1-1; D is ambiguous. This CDR3 has 13 residues. The germline gives CDR1 MGHDK, CDR2 SYGVNS. In nucleotides, the CDR3 is TGTGCCGGCAGTAGGAACCAAGGCACTGAAGCTTTCTTT. The encoded protein is CAGSRNQGTEAFF.

J is TRBJ2-3 and V is TRBV6-4; D possibly uses TRBD1 or TRBD2 (5 bases each). Between the trimmed V and J ends, which lost 2 bases and 0 bases, there was a span of 9 bases. From germline, CDR1 is MRHNA and CDR2 SNTAGT. CDR3 size: 15 residues. The CDR3 nucleotides read TGTGCCAGCAGTGACGGGGACCAGAGCACAGATACGCAGTATTTT. It translates to CASSDGDQSTDTQYF.

The chain uses TRBV4-1 and TRBJ2-2; D unclear. Germline V gives CDR1 MGHRA, CDR2 YSYEKL. V was trimmed by 1 base and J by 3 bases, leaving 3 bases between them. CDR3 length: 13 amino acids. This CDR3 reads CASSQADTGELFF. CDR3 in DNA: TGCGCCAGCAGCCAAGCGGACACCGGGGAGCTGTTTTTT.

The V gene is TRBV7-3, the J gene TRBJ2-5; unclear D gene. Trimming removed 1 base at V and 2 bases at J, with 8 bases between. The germline gives CDR1 SGHTA, CDR2 FQGTGA. The CDR3 consists of 14 residues. In DNA form, the CDR3 reads TGTGCCAGCAGCTTAATGGGCTCTCAAGAGACCCAGTACTTC. Translating gives CASSLMGSQETQYF.

This chain joins TRBV6-5 and TRBJ1-1; D gene unclear. Per the germline V gene, CDR1 is MNHEY and CDR2 is SVGAGI. The CDR3 is 12 amino acids. The V end was cut by 2 bases, the J end by 7 bases, with 8 bases between. In nucleotides, the CDR3 is TGTGCCAGCAGTTACGTTCCTGGTGAAGCTTTCTTT. The encoded protein is CASSYVPGEAFF.

In its sample, this clone was seen once. V usage is TRBV13 and J usage is TRBJ2-1, with 8 bases that match TRBD2. Germline values: CDR1 PRHDT, CDR2 FYEKMQ (reference sequence). This CDR3 has 16 residues. The J segment lost 7 bases and the V segment lost 5 bases, leaving 13 bases of the junction unmatched. The CDR3 coding sequence is TGTGCCAGCAGCCTGGGGACTAGGACGGGCTGGAATGAGCAGTTCTTC. Its protein is CASSLGTRTGWNEQFF.

Only one count was recorded for this clone. J is TRBJ1-5 and V is TRBV7-8; D remains ambiguous. The V gene lost 7 bases and the J gene lost 7 bases, with 20 bases spanning the gap. Germline V gene sequence: CDR1 SGHVS, CDR2 FQNEAQ. This CDR3 is 15 amino acids long. This CDR3 is CASTRTRVGSQPQHF. The DNA for the CDR3 is TGTGCCAGCACACGGACGCGGGTTGGGAGCCAGCCCCAGCATTTT.

V gene TRBV7-9 combines with J gene TRBJ1-6, with no clear D. Germline V gene data show CDR1 as SEHNR and CDR2 as FQNEAQ (reference sequence). This CDR3 has 14 residues. The V end lost 4 bases, the J end lost 9 bases, and 13 bases lay between the germline ends. CDR3 loop: CASSSILEGSPLHF. The CDR3 DNA reads as TGTGCCAGCAGCTCTATCCTAGAAGGTTCACCCCTCCACTTT.

This chain links TRBV11-3 with TRBJ2-2; 9 bases map to TRBD2. Trimming removed 5 bases from V and 4 bases from J; junction bases left unmatched: 8. CDR1 and CDR2 from the germline V gene are SGHNT and YENEEA. The CDR3 is 16 residues long. In DNA form, the CDR3 reads TGTGCCAGCAGCCCGGAGCGGGGGGCCCCCACCGGGGAGCTGTTTTTT. Translated, it gives CASSPERGAPTGELFF.

The CDR3 nucleotides are TGTGCCATCAGCGAGACAGGGGACACTGAAGCTTTCTTT. Translated: CAISETGDTEAFF. This chain connects TRBV10-3 to TRBJ1-1, with 8 bases lining up with TRBD1. Per germline, CDR1 ENHRY and CDR2 SYGVKD. Trimming cost V 6 bases and J 3 bases; bases outside gene matches: 3. The CDR3 contains 13 residues.

The rearrangement uses TRBV3-1 (or the pseudogene TRBV3-2) and TRBJ1-1; tentatively, D is TRBD1 (6 bases). Germline CDR1 is LGHDT and CDR2 is YNNKEL (reference sequence). Trimming shortened V by 0 bases and J by 0 bases, and 11 bases separated the two germline ends. CDR3 size: 16 residues. CDR3 sequence reads: CASSQDGGTLNTEAFF. CDR3 DNA sequence: TGTGCCAGCAGCCAAGATGGGGGGACACTGAACACTGAAGCTTTCTTT.

The chain couples TRBV5-6 to TRBJ1-2, with D possibly being TRBD1 (6 bases). The V end lost 0 bases, the J end lost 6 bases, and 9 bases lay between the germline ends. CDR1 SGHDT and CDR2 YYEEEE come from the germline V gene. CDR3 length: 13 residues. In DNA form, the CDR3 reads TGTGCCAGCAGCTTGGGCAGGGGTCATGGCTACACCTTC. Protein: CASSLGRGHGYTF.

This clone has just a few counts. J is TRBJ2-4 and V is TRBV14; possible D gene TRBD2, 6 bases. Germline V gene data show CDR1 as SGHDN and CDR2 as FVKESK. The CDR3 spans 15 residues. Deletions cut 1 base from V and 9 bases from J, with 16 bases between. DNA of the CDR3: TGTGCCAGCAGCCAAGGCTTGTCGGGGGTTGGCATTCAGTACTTC. Translating gives CASSQGLSGVGIQYF.

This rearrangement joins TRBV29-1 to TRBJ2-5, with 10 positions matching TRBD1. The V and J ends lost 4 bases and 5 bases, in that order; junction bases with no gene match: 10. From germline, CDR1 is SQVTM and CDR2 ANQGSEA. The CDR3 totals 15 residues. CDR3 bases: TGCAGCGTTGCCTATCGAGGGGACAGGGGTGAGACCCAGTACTTC. The encoded protein is CSVAYRGDRGETQYF.

This chain uses TRBV18 with TRBJ2-1; 10 bases fit TRBD1. Germline assignment: CDR1 KGHSH and CDR2 LQKENI. The CDR3 loop spans 16 amino acids. The junction had 11 bases not matched to a gene; V was cut back by 3 bases and J by 9 bases. The CDR3 loop reads CASSPGDRGLTIEQFF. In nucleotides, the CDR3 is TGTGCCAGCTCACCCGGGGACAGGGGTTTGACAATTGAGCAGTTCTTC.

The rearrangement joins TRBV9 to TRBJ1-1, with D tentatively TRBD1 (6 bases). The length of the CDR3 is 15 residues. V was cut by 2 bases and J by 4 bases, with 15 bases left in between. Germline CDR1 reads SGDLS; CDR2 reads YYNGEE. Here the CDR3 DNA reads TGTGCCAGCAGCGTGGGCCTAGGGGGGCGCACTGAAGCTTTCTTT. Its translation is CASSVGLGGRTEAFF.

The chain couples TRBV13 to TRBJ2-5, with a possible D match to TRBD2 (6 bases). The V end was cut by 8 bases, the J end by 3 bases, with 28 bases between. Germline V lookup: CDR1 PRHDT, CDR2 FYEKMQ (reference sequence). The CDR3 extends over 18 amino acids. This chain's CDR3 is CASGLGGEWGRQKETQYF. CDR3 in DNA: TGTGCCAGCGGCCTTGGGGGAGAGTGGGGGAGGCAGAAAGAGACCCAGTACTTC.

DNA for the CDR3: TGTGCCAGCTCACTCCCACTGGGGGAGCAGTACTTC. This translates into CASSLPLGEQYF. This chain connects TRBV18 to TRBJ2-7; D unresolved. Germline CDR1 and CDR2: KGHSH and LQKENI. With 4 bases removed from V and 7 bases from J, the gap between germline ends came to 11 bases. The CDR3 totals 12 residues.